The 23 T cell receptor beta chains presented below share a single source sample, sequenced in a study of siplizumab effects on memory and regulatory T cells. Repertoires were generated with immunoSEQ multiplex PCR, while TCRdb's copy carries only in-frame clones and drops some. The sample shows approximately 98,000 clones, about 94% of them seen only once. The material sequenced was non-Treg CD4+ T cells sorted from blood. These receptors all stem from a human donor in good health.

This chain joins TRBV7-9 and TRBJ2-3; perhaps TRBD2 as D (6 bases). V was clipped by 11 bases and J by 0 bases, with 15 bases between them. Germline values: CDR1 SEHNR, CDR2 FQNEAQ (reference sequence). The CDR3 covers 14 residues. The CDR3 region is CALAVGGSTDTQYF. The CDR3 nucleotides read TGTGCCCTAGCCGTGGGGGGTAGCACAGATACGCAGTATTTT.

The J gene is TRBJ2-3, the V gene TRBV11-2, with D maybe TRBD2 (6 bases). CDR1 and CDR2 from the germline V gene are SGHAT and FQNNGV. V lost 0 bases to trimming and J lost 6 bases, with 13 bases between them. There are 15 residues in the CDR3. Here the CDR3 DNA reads TGTGCCAGCAGCTTAGATCGGGGGTTCGGCGATACGCAGTATTTT. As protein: CASSLDRGFGDTQYF.

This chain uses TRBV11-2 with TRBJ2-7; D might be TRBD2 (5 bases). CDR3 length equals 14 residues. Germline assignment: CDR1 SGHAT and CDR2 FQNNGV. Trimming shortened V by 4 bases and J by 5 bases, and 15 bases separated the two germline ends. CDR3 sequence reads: CASSSPRRPHEQYF. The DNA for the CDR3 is TGTGCCAGCAGCTCCCCGAGGAGGCCCCACGAGCAGTACTTC.

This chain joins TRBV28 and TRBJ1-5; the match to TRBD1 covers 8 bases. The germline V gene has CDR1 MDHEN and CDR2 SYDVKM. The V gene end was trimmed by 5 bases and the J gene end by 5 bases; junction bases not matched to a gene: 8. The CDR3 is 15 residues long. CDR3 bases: TGTGCCAGCAGTACACGGACAGGGTTTCATCAGCCCCAGCATTTT. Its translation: CASSTRTGFHQPQHF.

CDR3 in amino acids: CASSLTAGQTEAFF. The CDR3 DNA follows: TGTGCCAGCAGCTTAACGGCGGGACAGACTGAAGCTTTCTTT. The chain carries TRBV7-3 and TRBJ1-1, with 7 positions matching TRBD1. The CDR3 totals 14 residues. Per germline, CDR1 SGHTA and CDR2 FQGTGA. With 0 bases clipped from V and 5 bases from J, the junction kept 3 bases outside the gene matches.

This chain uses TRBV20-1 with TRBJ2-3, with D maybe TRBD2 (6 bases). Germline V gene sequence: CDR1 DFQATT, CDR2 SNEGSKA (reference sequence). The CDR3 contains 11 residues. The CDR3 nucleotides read TGCACTGGGACTCTCACAGATACGCAGTATTTT. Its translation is CTGTLTDTQYF.

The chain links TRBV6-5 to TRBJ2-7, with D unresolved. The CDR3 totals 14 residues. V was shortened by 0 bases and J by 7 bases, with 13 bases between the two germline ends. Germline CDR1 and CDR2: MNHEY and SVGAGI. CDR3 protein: CASSYSNPAPEQYF. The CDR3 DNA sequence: TGTGCCAGCAGTTACTCGAACCCGGCTCCGGAGCAGTACTTC.

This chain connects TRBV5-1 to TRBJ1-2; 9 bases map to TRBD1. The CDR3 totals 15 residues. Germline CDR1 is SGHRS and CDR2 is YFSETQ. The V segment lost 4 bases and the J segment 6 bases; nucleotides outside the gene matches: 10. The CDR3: CASSANYGTGNGYTF. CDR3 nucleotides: TGCGCCAGCAGCGCCAACTACGGGACAGGGAATGGCTACACCTTC. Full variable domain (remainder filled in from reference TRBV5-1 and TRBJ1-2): KAGVTQTPRYLIKTRGQQVTLSCSPISGHRSVSWYQQTPGQGLQFLFEYFSETQRNKGNFPGRFSGRQFSNSRSEMNVSTLELGDSALYLCASSANYGTGNGYTFGSGTRLTVV.

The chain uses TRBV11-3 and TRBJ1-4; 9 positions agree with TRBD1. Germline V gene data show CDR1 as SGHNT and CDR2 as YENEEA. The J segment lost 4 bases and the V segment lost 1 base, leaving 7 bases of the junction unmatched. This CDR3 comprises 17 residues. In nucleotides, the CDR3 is TGTGCCAGCAGCTTAGTTCAATTGGACAGGGGTAATGAAAAACTGTTTTTT. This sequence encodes CASSLVQLDRGNEKLFF.

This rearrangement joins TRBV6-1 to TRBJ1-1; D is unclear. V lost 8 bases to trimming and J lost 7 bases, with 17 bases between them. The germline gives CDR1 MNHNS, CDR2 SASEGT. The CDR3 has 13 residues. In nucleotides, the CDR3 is TGTGCCAGCTTCAATAGGGCCCACGTTGAAGCTTTCTTT. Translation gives CASFNRAHVEAFF.

The CDR3 nucleotides are TGTGCCAGCTCACATACGGACAGGATCTACGAGCAGTACTTC. Its protein is CASSHTDRIYEQYF. The gene calls are TRBV18 and TRBJ2-7; 7 nucleotides align to TRBD1. The CDR3 totals 14 residues. V dropped 4 bases and J dropped 3; count of bases not matched to a gene: 6. Germline CDR1 KGHSH, CDR2 LQKENI.

The CDR3 spells CASSRRGGNEQFF. The CDR3 DNA reads as TGTGCCAGCAGCCGCAGGGGGGGCAATGAGCAGTTCTTC. The V gene is TRBV7-2, the J gene TRBJ2-1; D is perhaps TRBD1 or TRBD2 (7 bases each). V was trimmed by 5 bases and J by 6 bases, leaving 11 bases between them. CDR3 length: 13 residues. CDR1 and CDR2 (germline): SGHTA, FQGNSA.

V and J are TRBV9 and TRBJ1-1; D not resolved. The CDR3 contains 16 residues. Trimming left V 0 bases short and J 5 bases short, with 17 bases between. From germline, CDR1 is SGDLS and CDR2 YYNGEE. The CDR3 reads CASSVGTTAGRTEAFF. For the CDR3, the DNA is TGTGCCAGCAGCGTAGGAACAACCGCGGGGAGAACTGAAGCTTTCTTT.

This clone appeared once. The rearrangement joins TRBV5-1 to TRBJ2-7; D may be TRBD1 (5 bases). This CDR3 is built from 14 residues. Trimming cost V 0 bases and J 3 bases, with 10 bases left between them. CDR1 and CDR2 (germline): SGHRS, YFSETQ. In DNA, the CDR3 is TGCGCCAGCAGCTTGGCAGGGTCCGTCTACGAGCAGTACTTC. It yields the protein CASSLAGSVYEQYF.

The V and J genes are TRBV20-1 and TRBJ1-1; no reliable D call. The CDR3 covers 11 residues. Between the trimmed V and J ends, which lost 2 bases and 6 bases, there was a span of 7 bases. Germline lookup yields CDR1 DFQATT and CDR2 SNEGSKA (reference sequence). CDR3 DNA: TGCAGTGCTAGACAGGTCTCTGAAGCTTTCTTT. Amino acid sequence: CSARQVSEAFF.

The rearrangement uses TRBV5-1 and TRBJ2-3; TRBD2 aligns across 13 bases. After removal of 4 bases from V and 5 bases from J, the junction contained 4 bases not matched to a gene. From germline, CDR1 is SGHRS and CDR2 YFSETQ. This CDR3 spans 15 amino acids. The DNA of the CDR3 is TGCGCCAGCAGCGTAGGACTAGCGGGGGTAGATACGCAGTATTTT. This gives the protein CASSVGLAGVDTQYF.

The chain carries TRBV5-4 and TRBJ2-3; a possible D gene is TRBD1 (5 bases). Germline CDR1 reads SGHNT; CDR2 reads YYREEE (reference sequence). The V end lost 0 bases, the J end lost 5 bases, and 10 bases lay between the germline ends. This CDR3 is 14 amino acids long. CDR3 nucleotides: TGTGCCAGCAGCTTGGGACAGAGAGGAGATACGCAGTATTTT. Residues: CASSLGQRGDTQYF.

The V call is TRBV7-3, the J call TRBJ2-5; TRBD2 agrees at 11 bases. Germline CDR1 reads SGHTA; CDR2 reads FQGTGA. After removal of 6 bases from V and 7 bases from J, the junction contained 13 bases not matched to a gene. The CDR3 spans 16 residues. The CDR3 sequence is CASSSTGTSGLGTQYF. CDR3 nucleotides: TGTGCCAGCAGTTCCACCGGGACTAGCGGACTCGGGACCCAGTACTTC.

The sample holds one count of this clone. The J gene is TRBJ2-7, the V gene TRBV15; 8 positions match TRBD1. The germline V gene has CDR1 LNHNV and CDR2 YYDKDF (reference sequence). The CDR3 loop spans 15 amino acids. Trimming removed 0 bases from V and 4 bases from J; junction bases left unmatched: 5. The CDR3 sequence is CATSREGTGFYEQYF. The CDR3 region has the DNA TGTGCCACCAGCAGAGAGGGGACAGGATTTTACGAGCAGTACTTC. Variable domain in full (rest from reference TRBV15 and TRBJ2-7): DAMVIQNPRYQVTQFGKPVTLSCSQTLNHNVMYWYQQKSSQAPKLLFHYYDKDFNNEADTPDNFQSRRPNTSFCFLDIRSPGLGDTAMYLCATSREGTGFYEQYFGPGTRLTVT.

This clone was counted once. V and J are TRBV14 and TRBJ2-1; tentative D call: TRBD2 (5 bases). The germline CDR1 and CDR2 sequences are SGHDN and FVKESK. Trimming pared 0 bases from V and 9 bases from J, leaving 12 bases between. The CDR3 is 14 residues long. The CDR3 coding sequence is TGTGCCAGCAGCCAAGATGCGTACCGGGGTGAGCAGTTCTTC. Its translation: CASSQDAYRGEQFF. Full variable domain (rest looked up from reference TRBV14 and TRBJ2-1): EAGVTQFPSHSVIEKGQTVTLRCDPISGHDNLYWYRRVMGKEIKFLLHFVKESKQDESGMPNNRFLAERTGGTYSTLKVQPAELEDSGVYFCASSQDAYRGEQFFGPGTRLTVL.

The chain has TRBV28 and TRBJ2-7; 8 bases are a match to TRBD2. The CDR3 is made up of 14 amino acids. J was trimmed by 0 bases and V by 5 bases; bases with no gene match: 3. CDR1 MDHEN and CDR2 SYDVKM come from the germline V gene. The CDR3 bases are TGTGCCAGCAGTCAGCGGGAGATCTCCTACGAGCAGTACTTC. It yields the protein CASSQREISYEQYF.

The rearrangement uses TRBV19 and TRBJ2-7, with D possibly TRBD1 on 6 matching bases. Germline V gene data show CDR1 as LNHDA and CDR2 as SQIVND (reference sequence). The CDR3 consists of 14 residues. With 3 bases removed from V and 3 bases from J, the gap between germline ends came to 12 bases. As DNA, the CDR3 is TGTGCCAGTAGTATCACAGGGCCCGGCTACGAGCAGTACTTC. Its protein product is CASSITGPGYEQYF.

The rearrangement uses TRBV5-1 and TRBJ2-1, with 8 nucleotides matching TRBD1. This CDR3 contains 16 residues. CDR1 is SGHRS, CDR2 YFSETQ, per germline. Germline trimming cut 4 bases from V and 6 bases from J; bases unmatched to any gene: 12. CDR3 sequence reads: CASSLGGQGKGNEQFF. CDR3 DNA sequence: TGCGCCAGCAGCCTGGGCGGACAGGGCAAGGGCAATGAGCAGTTCTTC.